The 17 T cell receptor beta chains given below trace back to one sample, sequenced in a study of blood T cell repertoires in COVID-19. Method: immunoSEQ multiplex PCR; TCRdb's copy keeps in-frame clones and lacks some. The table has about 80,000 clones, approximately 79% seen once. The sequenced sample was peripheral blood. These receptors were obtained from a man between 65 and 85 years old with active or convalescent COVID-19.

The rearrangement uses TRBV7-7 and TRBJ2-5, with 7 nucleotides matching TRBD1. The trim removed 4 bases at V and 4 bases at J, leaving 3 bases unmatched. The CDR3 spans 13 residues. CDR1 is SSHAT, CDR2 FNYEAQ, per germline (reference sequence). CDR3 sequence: CASSSPGGETQYF. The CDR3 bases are TGTGCCAGCAGCTCCCCAGGGGGAGAGACCCAGTACTTC.

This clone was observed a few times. The CDR3 nucleotides read TGTGCCAGCAGCTTAGGACAGGGCGGCAATCAGCCCCAGCATTTT. Amino acid sequence: CASSLGQGGNQPQHF. The chain joins TRBV3-1 (or the pseudogene TRBV3-2) to TRBJ1-5, with 8 positions matching TRBD1. The CDR3 is 15 residues long. The V segment lost 5 bases and the J segment 2 bases; nucleotides outside the gene matches: 5. Per the germline V gene, CDR1 is LGHDT and CDR2 is YNNKEL (reference sequence).

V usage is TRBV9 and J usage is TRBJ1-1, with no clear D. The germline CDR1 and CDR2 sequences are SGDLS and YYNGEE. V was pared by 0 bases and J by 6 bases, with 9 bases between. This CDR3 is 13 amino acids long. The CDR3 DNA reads TGTGCCAGCAGCGTAGAGAGGGAGGCTGAAGCTTTCTTT. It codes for CASSVEREAEAFF.

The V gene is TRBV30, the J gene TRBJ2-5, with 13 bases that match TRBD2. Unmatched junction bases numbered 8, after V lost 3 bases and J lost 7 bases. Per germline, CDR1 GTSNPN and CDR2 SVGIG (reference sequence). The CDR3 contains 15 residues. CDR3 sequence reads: CAWSRTSGGPRTQYF. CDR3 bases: TGTGCCTGGAGCCGGACTAGCGGGGGCCCCAGGACCCAGTACTTC.

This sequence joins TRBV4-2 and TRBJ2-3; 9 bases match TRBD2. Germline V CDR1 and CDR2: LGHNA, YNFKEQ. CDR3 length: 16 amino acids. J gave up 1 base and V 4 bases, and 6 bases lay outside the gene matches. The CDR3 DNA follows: TGTGCCAGCAGCCGGCTACTAGCGGGTCGCACAGATACGCAGTATTTT. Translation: CASSRLLAGRTDTQYF.

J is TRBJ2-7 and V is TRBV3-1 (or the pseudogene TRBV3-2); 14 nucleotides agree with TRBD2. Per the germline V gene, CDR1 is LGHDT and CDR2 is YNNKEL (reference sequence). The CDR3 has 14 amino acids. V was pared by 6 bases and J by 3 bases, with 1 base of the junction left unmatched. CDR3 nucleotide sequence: TGTGCCAGCAGTGGGACTAGCGGGGGCTACGAGCAGTACTTC. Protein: CASSGTSGGYEQYF.

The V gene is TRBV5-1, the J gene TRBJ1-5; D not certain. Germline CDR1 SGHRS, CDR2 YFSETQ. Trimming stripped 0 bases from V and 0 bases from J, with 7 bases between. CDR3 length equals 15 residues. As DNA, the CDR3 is TGCGCCAGCAGCTTGGGTGGAGATAGCAATCAGCCCCAGCATTTT. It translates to CASSLGGDSNQPQHF.

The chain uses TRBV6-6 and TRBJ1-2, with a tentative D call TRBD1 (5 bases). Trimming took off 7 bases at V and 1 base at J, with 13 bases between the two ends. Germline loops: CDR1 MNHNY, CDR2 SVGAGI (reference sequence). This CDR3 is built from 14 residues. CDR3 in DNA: TGTGCCAGCATGGGGCGGAGAATTAACTATGGCTACACCTTC. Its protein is CASMGRRINYGYTF.

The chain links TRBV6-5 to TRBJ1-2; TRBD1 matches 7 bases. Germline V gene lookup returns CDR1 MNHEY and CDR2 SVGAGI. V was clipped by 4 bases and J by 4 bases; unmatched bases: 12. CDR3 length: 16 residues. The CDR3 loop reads CASSSGGTDGIYGYTF. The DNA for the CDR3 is TGTGCCAGCAGTTCAGGGGGGACAGATGGGATCTATGGCTACACCTTC.

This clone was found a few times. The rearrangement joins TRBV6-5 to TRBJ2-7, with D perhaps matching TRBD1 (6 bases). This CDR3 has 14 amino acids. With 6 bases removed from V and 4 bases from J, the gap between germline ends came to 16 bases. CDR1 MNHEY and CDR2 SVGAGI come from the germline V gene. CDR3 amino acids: CASRRTGSTYEQYF. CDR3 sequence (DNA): TGTGCCAGCAGACGAACAGGGAGTACTTACGAGCAGTACTTC.

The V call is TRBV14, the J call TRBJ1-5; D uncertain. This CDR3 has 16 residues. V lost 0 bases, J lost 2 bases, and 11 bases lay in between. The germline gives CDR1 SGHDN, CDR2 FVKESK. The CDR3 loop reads CASSQERRLGNQPQHF. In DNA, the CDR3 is TGTGCCAGCAGCCAAGAACGGAGGCTGGGCAATCAGCCCCAGCATTTT.

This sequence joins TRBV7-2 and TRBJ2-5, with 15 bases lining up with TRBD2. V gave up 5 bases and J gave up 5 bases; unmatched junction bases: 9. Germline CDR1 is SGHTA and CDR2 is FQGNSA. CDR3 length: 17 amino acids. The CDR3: CASSQPGLAGGRETQYF. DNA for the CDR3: TGTGCCAGCAGCCAACCCGGACTAGCGGGGGGGAGGGAGACCCAGTACTTC.

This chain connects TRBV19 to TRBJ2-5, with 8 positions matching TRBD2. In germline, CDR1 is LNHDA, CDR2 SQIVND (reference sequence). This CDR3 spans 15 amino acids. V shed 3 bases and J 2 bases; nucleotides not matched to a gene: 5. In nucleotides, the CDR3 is TGTGCCAGTAGTATGAGTACTAGCGGACAAGAGACCCAGTACTTC. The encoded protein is CASSMSTSGQETQYF. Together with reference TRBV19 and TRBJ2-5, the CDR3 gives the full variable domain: DGGITQSPKYLFRKEGQNVTLSCEQNLNHDAMYWYRQDPGQGLRLIYYSQIVNDFQKGDIAEGYSVSREKKESFPLTVTSAQKNPTAFYLCASSMSTSGQETQYFGPGTRLLVL.

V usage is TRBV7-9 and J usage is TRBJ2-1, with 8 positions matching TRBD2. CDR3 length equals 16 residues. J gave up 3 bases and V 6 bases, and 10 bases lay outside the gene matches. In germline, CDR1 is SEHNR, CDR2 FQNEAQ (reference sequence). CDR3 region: CASSLRPREGYNEQFF. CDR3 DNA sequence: TGTGCCAGCAGTCTACGTCCACGGGAGGGCTACAATGAGCAGTTCTTC.

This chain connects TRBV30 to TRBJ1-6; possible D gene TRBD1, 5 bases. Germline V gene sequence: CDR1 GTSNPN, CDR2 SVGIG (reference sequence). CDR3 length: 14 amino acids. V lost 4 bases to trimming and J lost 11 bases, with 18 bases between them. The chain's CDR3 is CAWNGGEVRPPLHF. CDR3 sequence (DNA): TGTGCCTGGAACGGAGGGGAGGTAAGGCCACCCCTCCACTTT. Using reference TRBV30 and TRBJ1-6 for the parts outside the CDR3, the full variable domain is SQTIHQWPATLVQPVGSPLSLECTVEGTSNPNLYWYRQAAGRGLQLLFYSVGIGQISSEVPQNLSASRPQDRQFILSSKKLLLSDSGFYLCAWNGGEVRPPLHFGNGTRLTVT.

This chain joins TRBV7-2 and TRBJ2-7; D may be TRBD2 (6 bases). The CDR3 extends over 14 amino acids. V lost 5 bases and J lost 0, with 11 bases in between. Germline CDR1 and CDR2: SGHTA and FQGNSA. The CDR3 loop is CASSSSGASYEQYF. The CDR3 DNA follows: TGTGCCAGCAGCAGCTCGGGAGCCTCCTACGAGCAGTACTTC.

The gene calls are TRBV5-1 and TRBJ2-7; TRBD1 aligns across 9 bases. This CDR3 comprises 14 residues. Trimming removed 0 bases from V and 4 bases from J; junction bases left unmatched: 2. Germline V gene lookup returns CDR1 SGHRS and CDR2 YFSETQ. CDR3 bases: TGCGCCAGCAGCTTGGACAGGGGGCAGTACGAGCAGTACTTC. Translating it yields CASSLDRGQYEQYF.